This T cell receptor (beta chain) was recovered during a study of blood T cell repertoires in COVID-19. Study-level background: T cells, B-cell-depleted T cells, or PBMCs supplied cDNA or gDNA.

Trimming at V came to 3 bases and at J to 7 bases, leaving 3 bases not matched to a gene. The V gene's germline CDR1 is SGDLS and CDR2 YYNGEE. The CDR3 contains 15 residues. The assay was immunoSEQ multiplex PCR, and TCRdb's table has in-frame clones only and misses some. The table lists 230,000 or so clones, approximately 88% of them singletons, with approximately 2.5% in the top ten. V and J are TRBV9 and TRBJ1-6; 11 bases are shared with TRBD1. Sequencing was carried out using PBMCs or T cells enriched from blood (not recorded which). This clonotype was obtained from a woman between 40 and 50 years old with acute COVID-19. The CDR3 DNA reads as TGTGCCAGCAGCGGGGGGACAGGGGGGAATTCACCCCTCCACTTT. This translates into CASSGGTGGNSPLHF.